This TCR beta chain was observed in a study of shared clonotypes between healthy human individuals. Study at large: A donor's plate count was three for CD4 naive and three for CD4 memory; CD8 naive had two and CD8 memory one.

Assay runs were performed at deep level. The protocol was immunoSEQ multiplex PCR, while the TCRdb copy is restricted to in-frame clones and leaves out a portion. The sample shows around 940,000 clones, approximately 80% of them seen only once. Study findings and constraints: Larger estimated richness was generally recorded for naive subsets relative to memory subsets.

This clone was seen a handful of times. As yet, its antigen is unknown. The donors, healthy adults who were HIV-negative, had experienced no recent acute infections or vaccinations. Germline lookup yields CDR1 MNHEY and CDR2 SMNVEV (reference sequence). CDR3 length: 15 residues. Trimming removed 6 bases at V and 7 bases at J, with 16 bases between. This clonotype originated in a man younger than 35 in good health. The rearrangement links TRBV27 to TRBJ1-6; tentative D call: TRBD1 (5 bases). The sample was memory CD4+ T cells sorted from blood. Sample subset: CD45RA-negative fraction. The CDR3 loop is CASRRQGIPNSPLHF. The CDR3 bases are TGTGCCAGCAGGAGGCAGGGAATACCCAATTCACCCCTCCACTTT.